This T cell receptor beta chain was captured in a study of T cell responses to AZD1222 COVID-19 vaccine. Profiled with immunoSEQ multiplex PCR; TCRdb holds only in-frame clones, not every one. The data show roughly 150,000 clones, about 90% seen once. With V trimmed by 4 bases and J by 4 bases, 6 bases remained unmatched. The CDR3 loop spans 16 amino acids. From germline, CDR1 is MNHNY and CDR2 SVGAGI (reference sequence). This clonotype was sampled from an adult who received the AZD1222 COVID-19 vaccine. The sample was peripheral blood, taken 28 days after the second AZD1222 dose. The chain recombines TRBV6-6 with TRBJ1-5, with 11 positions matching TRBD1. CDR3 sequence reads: CASSLSGTGGNQPQHF. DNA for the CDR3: TGTGCCAGCAGTTTATCCGGGACAGGGGGAAATCAGCCCCAGCATTTT.